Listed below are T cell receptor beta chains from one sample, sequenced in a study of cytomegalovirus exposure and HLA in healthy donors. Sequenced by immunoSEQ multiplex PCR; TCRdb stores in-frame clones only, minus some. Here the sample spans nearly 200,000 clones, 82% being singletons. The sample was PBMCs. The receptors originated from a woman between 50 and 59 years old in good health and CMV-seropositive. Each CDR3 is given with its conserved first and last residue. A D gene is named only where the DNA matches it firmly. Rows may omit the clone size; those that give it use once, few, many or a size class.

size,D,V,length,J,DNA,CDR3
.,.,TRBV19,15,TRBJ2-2,TGTGCCAGTAGTACTGGACAGACATCGGCCGGGGAGCTGTTTTTT,CASSTGQTSAGELFF
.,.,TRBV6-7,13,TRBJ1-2,TGTGCCAGCAGTCCGGGGACAAACGATGGCTACACCTTC,CASSPGTNDGYTF
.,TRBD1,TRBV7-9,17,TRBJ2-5,TGTGCCAGCAGCATGCCTCATACCGGGACAGCTCAAGAGACCCAGTACTTC,CASSMPHTGTAQETQYF
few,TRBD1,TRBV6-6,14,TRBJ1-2,TGTGCCAGCAGCGTTGGACAGGGCAACTATGGCTACACCTTC,CASSVGQGNYGYTF
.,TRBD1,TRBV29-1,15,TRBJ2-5,TGCAGCGTTGAAGGCGGGACAGGGAGAAGAGAGACCCAGTACTTC,CSVEGGTGRRETQYF
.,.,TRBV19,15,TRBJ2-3,TGTGCCAGTAGTATAGAGCTCAGGGGCACAGATACGCAGTATTTT,CASSIELRGTDTQYF
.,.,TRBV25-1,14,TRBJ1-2,TGTGCCAGCAGTGAAGGGGGGTATAACTATGGCTACACCTTC,CASSEGGYNYGYTF
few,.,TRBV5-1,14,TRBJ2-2,TGCGCCAGCAGCTTGGTCGGGAACACCGGGGAGCTGTTTTTT,CASSLVGNTGELFF
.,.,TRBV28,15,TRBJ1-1,TGTGCCAGCACTCCGACCGGGGGTGGGGCCACTGAAGCTTTCTTT,CASTPTGGGATEAFF
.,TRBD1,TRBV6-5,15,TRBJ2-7,TGTGCCAGCAGCGGAATGGGACAGGGACTGTACGAGCAGTACTTC,CASSGMGQGLYEQYF
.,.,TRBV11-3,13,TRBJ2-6,TGTGCCAGCAGCTTTTCTGGGGCCAACGGCCTGACTTTC,CASSFSGANGLTF
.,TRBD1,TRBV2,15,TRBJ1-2,TGTGCCAGCCAGCCTTTAAGGGACAGGGGGAATGGCTACACCTTC,CASQPLRDRGNGYTF
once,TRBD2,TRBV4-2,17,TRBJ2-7,TGTGCCAGCAGCCAAGCTAGCGGGAGATATATGGTCTCCGAGCAGTACTTC,CASSQASGRYMVSEQYF
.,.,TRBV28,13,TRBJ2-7,TGTGCCAGCAGTTTTACATGGGGGCTCGAGCAGTACTTC,CASSFTWGLEQYF
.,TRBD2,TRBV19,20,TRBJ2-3,TGTGCCAGTAGTATAGCCGCCCCGGCGGGTAGCGGGCCTAGCACAGATACGCAGTATTTT,CASSIAAPAGSGPSTDTQYF
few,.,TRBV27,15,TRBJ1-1,TGTGCCAGCAGTTTCAACCAGGGGTTGGGCACTGAAGCTTTCTTT,CASSFNQGLGTEAFF
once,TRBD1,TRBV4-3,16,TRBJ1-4,TGCGCCAGCAGCCGCGGACAGGGGATGAGTAATGAAAAACTGTTTTTT,CASSRGQGMSNEKLFF
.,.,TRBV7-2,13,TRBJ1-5,TGTGCCAGCAGCCCCGGGAAAAATCAGCCCCAGCATTTT,CASSPGKNQPQHF
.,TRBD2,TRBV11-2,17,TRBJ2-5,TGTGCCAGCAGCTTACTCGGGACTAGCGGGAAGTCGGAGACCCAGTACTTC,CASSLLGTSGKSETQYF
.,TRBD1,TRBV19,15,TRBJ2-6,TGTGCCAGTAGTACACAGGGGGCGGGGGCCAACGTCCTGACTTTC,CASSTQGAGANVLTF
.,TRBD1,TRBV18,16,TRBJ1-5,TGTGCCAGCTCACCGGGAGAAGGGGGCAGCAATCAGCCCCAGCATTTT,CASSPGEGGSNQPQHF
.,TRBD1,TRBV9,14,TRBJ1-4,TGTGCCAGCAGCACTCCAGGGGGGAATGAAAAACTGTTTTTT,CASSTPGGNEKLFF
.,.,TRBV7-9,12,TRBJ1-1,TGTGCCAGCAGCCCTGGGGAGACTGAAGCTTTCTTT,CASSPGETEAFF
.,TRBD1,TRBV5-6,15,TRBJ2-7,TGTGCCAGCAGCTTGCCGGGACAGGGATCCTACGAGCAGTACTTC,CASSLPGQGSYEQYF
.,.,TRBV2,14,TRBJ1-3,TGTGCCAGCATCCCAGACAGCCTCCGAAACACCATATATTTT,CASIPDSLRNTIYF
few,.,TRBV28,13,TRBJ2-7,TGTGCCAGTACTAAACCGAACTCCTACGAGCAGTACTTC,CASTKPNSYEQYF
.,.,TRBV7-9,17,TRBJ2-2,TGTGCCAGCAGCTCCACGCGTGGATGGGGAGAGACCGGGGAGCTGTTTTTT,CASSSTRGWGETGELFF
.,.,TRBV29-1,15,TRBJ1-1,TGCAGCGTTGAAGATGTAGGCAGGGCTTACACTGAAGCTTTCTTT,CSVEDVGRAYTEAFF
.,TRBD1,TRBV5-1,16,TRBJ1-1,TGCGCCAGCAGCTTGCAGGGCAGGGGGCCGAACACTGAAGCTTTCTTT,CASSLQGRGPNTEAFF
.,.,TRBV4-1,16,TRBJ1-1,TGCGCCAGCAGCCACCCGACAGGTAGGCGTTACGCTGAAGCTTTCTTT,CASSHPTGRRYAEAFF
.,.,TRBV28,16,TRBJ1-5,TGTGCCAGCCGCCCCGGCGGGGGAAATGGCAATCAGCCCCAGCATTTT,CASRPGGGNGNQPQHF
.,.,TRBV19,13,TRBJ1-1,TGTGCCAGTAGTAATAACAGGGACACTGAAGCTTTCTTT,CASSNNRDTEAFF
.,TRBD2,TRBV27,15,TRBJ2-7,TGTGCCAGCAGTTTCGGGACTAGCGGGAAGAACGAGCAGTACTTC,CASSFGTSGKNEQYF
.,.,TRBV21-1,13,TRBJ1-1,TGTGCCAGCAGCGCCCGACAAGCCAATGAAGCTTTCTTT,CASSARQANEAFF
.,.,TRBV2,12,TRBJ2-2,TGTGCCAGCAGTGTGGCCCAAGGGGAGCTGTTTTTT,CASSVAQGELFF
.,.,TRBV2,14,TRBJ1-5,TGTGCCAGCAGCTATGACAGAAACAATCAGCCCCAGCATTTT,CASSYDRNNQPQHF
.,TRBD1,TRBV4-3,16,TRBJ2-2,TGCGCCAGCAGCTTGGGACAGGGGATTAACACCGGGGAGCTGTTTTTT,CASSLGQGINTGELFF
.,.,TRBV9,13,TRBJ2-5,TGTGCCAGCAGCGTATCAGGCCAAGAGACCCAGTACTTC,CASSVSGQETQYF
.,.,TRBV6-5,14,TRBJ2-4,TGTGCCAGCAGGAGGGGGTTATCCAAAAACAGTCAGTACTTC,CASRRGLSKNSQYF
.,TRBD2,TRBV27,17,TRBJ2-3,TGTGCCAGCAGTTGGTTCCGGACTAGCGGGAGTCGGGATACGCAGTATTTT,CASSWFRTSGSRDTQYF
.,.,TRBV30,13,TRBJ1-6,TGTGCCTGGAGGGGCAGGGGTAATTCACCCCTCCACTTT,CAWRGRGNSPLHF
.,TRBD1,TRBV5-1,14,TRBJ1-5,TGCGCCAGCAGCTTGGGGACAGGGGACCAGCCCCAGCATTTT,CASSLGTGDQPQHF
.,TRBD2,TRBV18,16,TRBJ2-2,TGTGCCAGCTCACCACAGAGACTAGCGGAGACCGGGGAGCTGTTTTTT,CASSPQRLAETGELFF
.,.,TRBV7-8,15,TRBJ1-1,TGTGCCAGCAGCTTAGTTGTGACACCGAACACTGAAGCTTTCTTT,CASSLVVTPNTEAFF
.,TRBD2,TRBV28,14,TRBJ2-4,TGTGCCAGCAGTCTCGGGGGGGCCAAAAACATTCAGTACTTC,CASSLGGAKNIQYF
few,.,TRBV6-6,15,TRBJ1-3,TGTGCCAGCACCATTGACGGGAGATTGGGAAACACCATATATTTT,CASTIDGRLGNTIYF
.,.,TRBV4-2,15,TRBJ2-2,TGTGCCAGCAGCCAAGCATTTTGGGGAGCCGGGGAGCTGTTTTTT,CASSQAFWGAGELFF
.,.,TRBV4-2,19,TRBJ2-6,TGTGCCAGCAGCCAGAGGCGGTCAGGGGCCCCCTCTGGGGCCAACGTCCTGACTTTC,CASSQRRSGAPSGANVLTF
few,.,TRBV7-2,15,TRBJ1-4,TGTGCCAGCAGCTTAGGGGGGGGCAAGGGTGAAAAACTGTTTTTT,CASSLGGGKGEKLFF
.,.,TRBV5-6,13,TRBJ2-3,TGTGCCAGCAGCTTGGGCGGCACAGATACGCAGTATTTT,CASSLGGTDTQYF